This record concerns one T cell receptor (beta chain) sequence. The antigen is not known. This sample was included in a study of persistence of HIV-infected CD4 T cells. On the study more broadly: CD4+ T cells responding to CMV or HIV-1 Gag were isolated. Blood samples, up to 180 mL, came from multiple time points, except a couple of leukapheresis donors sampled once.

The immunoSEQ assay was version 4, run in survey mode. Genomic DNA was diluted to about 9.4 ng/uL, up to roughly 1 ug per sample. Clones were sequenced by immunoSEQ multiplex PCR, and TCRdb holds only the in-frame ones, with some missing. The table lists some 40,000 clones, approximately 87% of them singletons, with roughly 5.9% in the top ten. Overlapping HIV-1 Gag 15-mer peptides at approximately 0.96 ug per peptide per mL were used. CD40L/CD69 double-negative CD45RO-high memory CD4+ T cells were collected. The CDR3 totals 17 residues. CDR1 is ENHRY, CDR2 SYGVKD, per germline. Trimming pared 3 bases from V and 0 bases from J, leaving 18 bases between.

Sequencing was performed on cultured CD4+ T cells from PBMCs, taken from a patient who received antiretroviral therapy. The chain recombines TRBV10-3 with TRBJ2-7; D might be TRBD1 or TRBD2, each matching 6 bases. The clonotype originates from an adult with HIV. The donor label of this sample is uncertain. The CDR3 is CAISDLGGTTSSYEQYF. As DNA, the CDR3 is TGTGCCATCAGTGACCTTGGCGGGACAACCAGCTCCTACGAGCAGTACTTC.